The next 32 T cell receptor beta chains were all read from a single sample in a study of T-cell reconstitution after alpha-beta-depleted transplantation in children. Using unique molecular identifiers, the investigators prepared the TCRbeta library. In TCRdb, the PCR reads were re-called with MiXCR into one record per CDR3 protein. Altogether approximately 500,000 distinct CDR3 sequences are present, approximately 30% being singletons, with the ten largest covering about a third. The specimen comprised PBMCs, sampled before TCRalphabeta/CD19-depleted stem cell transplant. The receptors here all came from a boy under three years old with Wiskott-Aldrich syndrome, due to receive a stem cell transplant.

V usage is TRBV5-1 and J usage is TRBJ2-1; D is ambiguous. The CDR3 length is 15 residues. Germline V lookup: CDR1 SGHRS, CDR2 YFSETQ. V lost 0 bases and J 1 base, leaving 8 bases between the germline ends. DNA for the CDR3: TGCGCCAGCAGCTTGGTGACAAATTCCTACAATGAGCAGTTCTTC. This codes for CASSLVTNSYNEQFF.

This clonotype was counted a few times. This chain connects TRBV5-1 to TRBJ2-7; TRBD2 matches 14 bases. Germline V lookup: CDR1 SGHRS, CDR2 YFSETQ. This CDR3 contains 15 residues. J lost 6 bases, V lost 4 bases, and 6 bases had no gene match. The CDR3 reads CASSKGLAGVGEQYF. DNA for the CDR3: TGCGCCAGCAGCAAGGGACTAGCGGGAGTCGGCGAGCAGTACTTC.

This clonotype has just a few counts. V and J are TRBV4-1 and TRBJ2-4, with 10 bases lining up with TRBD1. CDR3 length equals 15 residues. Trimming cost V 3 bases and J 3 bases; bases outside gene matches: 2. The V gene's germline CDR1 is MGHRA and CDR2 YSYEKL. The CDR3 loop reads CASSQGTGVKNIQYF. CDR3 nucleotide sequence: TGCGCCAGCAGCCAGGGGACAGGGGTCAAAAACATTCAGTACTTC.

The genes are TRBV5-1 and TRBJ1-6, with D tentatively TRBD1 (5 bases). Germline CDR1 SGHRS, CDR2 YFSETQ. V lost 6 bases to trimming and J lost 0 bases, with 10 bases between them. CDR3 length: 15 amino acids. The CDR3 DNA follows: TGCGCCAGCAAAAACAGGAGCTCCTATAATTCACCCCTCCACTTT. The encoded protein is CASKNRSSYNSPLHF. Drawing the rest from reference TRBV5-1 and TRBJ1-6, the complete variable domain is KAGVTQTPRYLIKTRGQQVTLSCSPISGHRSVSWYQQTPGQGLQFLFEYFSETQRNKGNFPGRFSGRQFSNSRSEMNVSTLELGDSALYLCASKNRSSYNSPLHFGNGTRLTVT.

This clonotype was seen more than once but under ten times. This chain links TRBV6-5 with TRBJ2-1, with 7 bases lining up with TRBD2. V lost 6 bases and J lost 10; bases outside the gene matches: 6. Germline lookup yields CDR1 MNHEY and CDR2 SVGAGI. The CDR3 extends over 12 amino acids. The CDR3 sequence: CASRTRAGEQFF. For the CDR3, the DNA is TGTGCCAGCAGAACCCGAGCGGGGGAGCAGTTCTTC.

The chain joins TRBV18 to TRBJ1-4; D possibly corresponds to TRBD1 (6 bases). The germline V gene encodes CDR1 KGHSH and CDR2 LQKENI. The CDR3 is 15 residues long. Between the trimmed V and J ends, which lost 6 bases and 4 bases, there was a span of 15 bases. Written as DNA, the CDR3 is TGTGCCAGCTCGTCTATCACAGGGATTAATGAAAAACTGTTTTTT. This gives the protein CASSSITGINEKLFF.

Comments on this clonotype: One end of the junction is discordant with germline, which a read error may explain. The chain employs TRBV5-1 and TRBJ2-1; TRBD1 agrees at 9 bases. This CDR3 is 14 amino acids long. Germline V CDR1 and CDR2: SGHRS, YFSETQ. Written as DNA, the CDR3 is TGTGCCAGTAGTTCGGACAGGGGCTACAATGAGCAGTTCTTC. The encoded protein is CASSSDRGYNEQFF.

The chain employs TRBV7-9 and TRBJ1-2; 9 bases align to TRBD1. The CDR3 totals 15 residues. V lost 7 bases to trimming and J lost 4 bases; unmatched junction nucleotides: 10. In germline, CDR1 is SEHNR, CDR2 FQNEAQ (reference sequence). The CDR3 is CASTFNTGGGYGYTF. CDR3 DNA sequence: TGTGCCAGCACCTTTAACACAGGGGGCGGCTATGGCTACACCTTC.

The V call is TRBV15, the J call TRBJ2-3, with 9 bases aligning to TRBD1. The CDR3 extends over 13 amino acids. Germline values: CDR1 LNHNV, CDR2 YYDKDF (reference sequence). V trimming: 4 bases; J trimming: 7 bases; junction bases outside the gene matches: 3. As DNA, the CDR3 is TGTGCCACCAGCACAGACAGGGGGAATACGCAGTATTTT. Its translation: CATSTDRGNTQYF.

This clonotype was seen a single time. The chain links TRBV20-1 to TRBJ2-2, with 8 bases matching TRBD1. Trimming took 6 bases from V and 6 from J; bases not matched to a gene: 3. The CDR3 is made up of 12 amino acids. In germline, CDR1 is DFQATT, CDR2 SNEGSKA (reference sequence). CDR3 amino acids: CSARTGPGELFF. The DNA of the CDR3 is TGCAGTGCGAGGACAGGGCCCGGGGAGCTGTTTTTT.

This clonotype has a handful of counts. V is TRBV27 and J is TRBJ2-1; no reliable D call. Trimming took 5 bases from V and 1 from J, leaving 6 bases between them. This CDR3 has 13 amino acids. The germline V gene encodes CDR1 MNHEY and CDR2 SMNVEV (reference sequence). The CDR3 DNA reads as TGTGCCAGCAGTGACTGGTCCTACAATGAGCAGTTCTTC. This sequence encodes CASSDWSYNEQFF.

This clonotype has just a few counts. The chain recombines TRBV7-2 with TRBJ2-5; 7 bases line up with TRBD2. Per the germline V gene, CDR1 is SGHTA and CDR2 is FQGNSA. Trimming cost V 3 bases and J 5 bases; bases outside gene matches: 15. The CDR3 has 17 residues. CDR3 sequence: CASSLGVGAGMKETQYF. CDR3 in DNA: TGTGCCAGCAGCTTGGGGGTAGGAGCGGGAATGAAGGAGACCCAGTACTTC.

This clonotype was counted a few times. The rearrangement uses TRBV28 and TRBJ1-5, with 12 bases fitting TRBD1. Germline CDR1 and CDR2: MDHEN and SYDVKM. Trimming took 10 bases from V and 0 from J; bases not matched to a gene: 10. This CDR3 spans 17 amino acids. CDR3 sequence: CATLRDRGLYSNQPQHF. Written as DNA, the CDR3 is TGTGCCACCCTTCGGGACAGGGGGCTCTATAGCAATCAGCCCCAGCATTTT.

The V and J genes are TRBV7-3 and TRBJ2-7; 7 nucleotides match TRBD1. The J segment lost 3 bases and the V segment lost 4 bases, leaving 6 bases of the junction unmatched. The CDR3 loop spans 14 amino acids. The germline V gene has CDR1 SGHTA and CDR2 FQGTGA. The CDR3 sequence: CASSYRGEDYEQYF. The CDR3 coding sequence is TGTGCCAGCAGCTACAGGGGCGAAGACTACGAGCAGTACTTC.

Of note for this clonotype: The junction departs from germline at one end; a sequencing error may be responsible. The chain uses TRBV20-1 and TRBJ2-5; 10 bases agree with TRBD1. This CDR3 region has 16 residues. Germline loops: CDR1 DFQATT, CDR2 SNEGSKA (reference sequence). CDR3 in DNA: TGCAGTGCTAGAGCGGCCGGGACAGGGGTGCAAGGGACCCAGTACTTC. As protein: CSARAAGTGVQGTQYF.

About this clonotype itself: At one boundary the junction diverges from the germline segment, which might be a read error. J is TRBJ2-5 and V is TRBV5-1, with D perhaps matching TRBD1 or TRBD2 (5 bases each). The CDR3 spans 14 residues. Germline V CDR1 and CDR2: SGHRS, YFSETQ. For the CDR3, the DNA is TGCGCCAGCAGCTTGGCCGGGGCAGAAGAGGCCCAGTACTTC. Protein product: CASSLAGAEEAQYF.

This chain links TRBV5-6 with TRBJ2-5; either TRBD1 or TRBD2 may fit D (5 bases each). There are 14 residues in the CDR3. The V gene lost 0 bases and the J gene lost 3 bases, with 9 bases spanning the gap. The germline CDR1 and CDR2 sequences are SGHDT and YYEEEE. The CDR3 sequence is CASSLEWGKETQYF. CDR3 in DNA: TGTGCCAGCAGCTTGGAATGGGGGAAAGAGACCCAGTACTTC. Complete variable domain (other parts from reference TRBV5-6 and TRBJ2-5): DAGVTQSPTHLIKTRGQQVTLRCSPKSGHDTVSWYQQALGQGPQFIFQYYEEEERQRGNFPDRFSGHQFPNYSSELNVNALLLGDSALYLCASSLEWGKETQYFGPGTRLLVL.

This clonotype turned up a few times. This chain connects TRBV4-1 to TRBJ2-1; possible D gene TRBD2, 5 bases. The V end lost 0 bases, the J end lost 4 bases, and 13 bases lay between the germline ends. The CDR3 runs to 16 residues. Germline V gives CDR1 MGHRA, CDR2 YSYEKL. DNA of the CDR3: TGCGCCAGCAGCCAAGATAGCACTAGGAATTACAATGAGCAGTTCTTC. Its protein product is CASSQDSTRNYNEQFF.

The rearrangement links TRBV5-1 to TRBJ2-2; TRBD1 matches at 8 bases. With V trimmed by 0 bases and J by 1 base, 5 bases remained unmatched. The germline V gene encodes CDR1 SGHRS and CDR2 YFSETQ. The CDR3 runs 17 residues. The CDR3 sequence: CASSLVRGPQNTGELFF. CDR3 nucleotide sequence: TGCGCCAGCAGCTTGGTCAGGGGGCCCCAGAACACCGGGGAGCTGTTTTTT.

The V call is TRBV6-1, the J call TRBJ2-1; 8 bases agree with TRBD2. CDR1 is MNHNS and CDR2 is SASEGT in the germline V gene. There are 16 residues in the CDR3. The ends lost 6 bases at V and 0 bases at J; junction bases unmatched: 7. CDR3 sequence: CASSSIAGHSYNEQFF. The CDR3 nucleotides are TGTGCCAGCAGCTCAATAGCGGGACACTCCTACAATGAGCAGTTCTTC.

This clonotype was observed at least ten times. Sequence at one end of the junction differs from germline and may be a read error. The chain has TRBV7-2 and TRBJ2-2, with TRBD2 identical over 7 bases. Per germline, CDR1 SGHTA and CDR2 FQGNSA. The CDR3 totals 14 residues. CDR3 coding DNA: TGTGCCAGCAGTTTAGGCGGGGGCACCGGGGAGCTGTTTTTT. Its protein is CASSLGGGTGELFF.

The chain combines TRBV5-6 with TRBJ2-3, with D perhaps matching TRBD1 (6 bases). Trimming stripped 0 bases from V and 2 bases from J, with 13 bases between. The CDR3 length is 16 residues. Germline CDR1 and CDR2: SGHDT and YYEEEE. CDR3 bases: TGTGCCAGCAGCTTGGCTTACCGGGGACACACAGATACGCAGTATTTT. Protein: CASSLAYRGHTDTQYF.

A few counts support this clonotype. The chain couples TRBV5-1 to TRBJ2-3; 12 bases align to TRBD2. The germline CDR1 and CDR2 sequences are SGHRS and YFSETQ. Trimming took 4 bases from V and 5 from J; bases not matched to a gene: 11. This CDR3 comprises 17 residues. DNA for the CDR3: TGCGCCAGCAGCAAGCCCGGGACTAGCGGGTCCGGAGATACGCAGTATTTT. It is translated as CASSKPGTSGSGDTQYF.

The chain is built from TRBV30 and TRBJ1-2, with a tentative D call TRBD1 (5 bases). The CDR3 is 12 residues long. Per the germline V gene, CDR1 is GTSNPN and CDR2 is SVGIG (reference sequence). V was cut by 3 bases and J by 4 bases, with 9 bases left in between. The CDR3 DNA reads TGTGCCTGGAGCGCAGGGTCCTATGGCTACACCTTC. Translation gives CAWSAGSYGYTF.

Here the CDR3 DNA reads TGCGCCAGCAGTGATAAGCGGGAGCGTTGGGAGACCCAGTACTTC. This encodes CASSDKRERWETQYF. This chain joins TRBV10-2 and TRBJ2-5; 8 bases are shared with TRBD2. Germline V gene data show CDR1 as WSHSY and CDR2 as SAAADI. CDR3 length: 15 amino acids. V lost 3 bases, J lost 5 bases, and 8 bases stayed unmatched.

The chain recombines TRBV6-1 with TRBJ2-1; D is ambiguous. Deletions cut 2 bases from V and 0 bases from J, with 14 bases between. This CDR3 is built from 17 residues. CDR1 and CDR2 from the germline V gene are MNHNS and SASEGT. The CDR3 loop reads CASSEFERSSSYNEQFF. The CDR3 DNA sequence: TGTGCCAGCAGTGAATTTGAAAGGTCTAGCTCCTACAATGAGCAGTTCTTC.

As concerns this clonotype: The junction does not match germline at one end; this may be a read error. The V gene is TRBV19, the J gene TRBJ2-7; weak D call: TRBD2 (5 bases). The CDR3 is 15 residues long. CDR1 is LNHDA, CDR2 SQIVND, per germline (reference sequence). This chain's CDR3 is CASSRRTDSSCEQYF. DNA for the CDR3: TGTGCCAGTAGTAGAAGGACGGACTCCTCCTGCGAGCAGTACTTC.

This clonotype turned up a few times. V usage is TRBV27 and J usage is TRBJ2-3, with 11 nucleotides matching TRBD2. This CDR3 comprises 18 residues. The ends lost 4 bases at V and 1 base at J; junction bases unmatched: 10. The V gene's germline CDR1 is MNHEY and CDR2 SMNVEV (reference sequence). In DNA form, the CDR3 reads TGTGCCAGCAGTTGGAACATAGCGGGAGGGCCTCGCACAGATACGCAGTATTTT. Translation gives CASSWNIAGGPRTDTQYF.

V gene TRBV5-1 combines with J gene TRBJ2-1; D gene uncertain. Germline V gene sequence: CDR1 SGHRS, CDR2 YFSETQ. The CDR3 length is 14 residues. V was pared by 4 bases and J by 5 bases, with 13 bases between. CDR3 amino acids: CASSQGVGNNEQFF. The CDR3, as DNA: TGCGCCAGCAGCCAAGGAGTTGGGAACAATGAGCAGTTCTTC.

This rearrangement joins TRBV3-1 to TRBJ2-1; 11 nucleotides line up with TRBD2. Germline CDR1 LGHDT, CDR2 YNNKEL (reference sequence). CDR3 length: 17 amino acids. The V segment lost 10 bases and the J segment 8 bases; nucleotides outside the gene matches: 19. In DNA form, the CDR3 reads TGTGCCACCTCCAAAGATGAAGGTCTAGCGGGAGGTTATGAGCAGTTCTTC. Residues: CATSKDEGLAGGYEQFF.

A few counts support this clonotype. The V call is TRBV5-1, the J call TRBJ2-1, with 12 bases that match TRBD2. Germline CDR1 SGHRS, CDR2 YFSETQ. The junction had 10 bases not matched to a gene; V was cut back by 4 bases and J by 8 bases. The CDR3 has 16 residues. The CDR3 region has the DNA TGCGCCAGCAGCGTAATGACTAGCGGGAGCTCCGATGAGCAGTTCTTC. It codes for CASSVMTSGSSDEQFF.

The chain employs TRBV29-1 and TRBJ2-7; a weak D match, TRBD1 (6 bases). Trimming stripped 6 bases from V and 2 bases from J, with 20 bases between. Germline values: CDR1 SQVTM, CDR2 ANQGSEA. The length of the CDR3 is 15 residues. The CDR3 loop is CSVQGGRGPPYEQYF. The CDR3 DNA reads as TGCAGCGTACAGGGTGGTCGGGGCCCCCCCTACGAGCAGTACTTC.